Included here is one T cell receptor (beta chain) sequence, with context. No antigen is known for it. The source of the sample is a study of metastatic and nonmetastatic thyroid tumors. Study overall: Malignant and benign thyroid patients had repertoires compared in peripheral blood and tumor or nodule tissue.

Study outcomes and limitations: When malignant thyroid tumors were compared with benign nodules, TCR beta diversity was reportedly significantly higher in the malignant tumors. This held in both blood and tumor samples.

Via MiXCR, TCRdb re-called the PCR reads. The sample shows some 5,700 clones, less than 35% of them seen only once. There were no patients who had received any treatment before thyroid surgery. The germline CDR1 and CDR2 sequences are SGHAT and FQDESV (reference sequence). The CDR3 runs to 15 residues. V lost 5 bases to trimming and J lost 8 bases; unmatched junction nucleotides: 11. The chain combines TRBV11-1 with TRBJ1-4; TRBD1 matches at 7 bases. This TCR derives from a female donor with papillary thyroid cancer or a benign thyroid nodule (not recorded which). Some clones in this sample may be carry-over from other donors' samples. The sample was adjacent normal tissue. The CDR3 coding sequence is TGTGCCAGCAGCCAACCCGGGACAGACGACGAAAAACTGTTTTTT. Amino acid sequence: CASSQPGTDDEKLFF.